This is a list of T cell receptor beta chains from one sample in a study of blood T cell repertoires in COVID-19. The method was immunoSEQ multiplex PCR; TCRdb's version includes in-frame clones alone and lacks a portion of them. Among approximately 280,000 clones listed, under 90% were seen once. What was sequenced was peripheral blood. Receptors were obtained from a man aged 50-60 years with acute or convalescent COVID-19. The CDR3 runs from the conserved cysteine through the conserved F or W. Fields, in order: V gene, J gene, CDR3 protein.

V gene: TRBV30
J gene: TRBJ1-3
CDR3 protein: CAWSVGASGNTIYF

V gene: TRBV5-1
J gene: TRBJ1-6
CDR3 protein: CASSFGTPDSPLHF

V gene: TRBV5-1
J gene: TRBJ2-3
CDR3 protein: CASSMLAVSTDTQYF

V gene: TRBV18
J gene: TRBJ1-6
CDR3 protein: CASSPRREGVFGSPLHF

V gene: TRBV6-5
J gene: TRBJ1-5
CDR3 protein: CASSYSRRLDQPQHF

V gene: TRBV20-1
J gene: TRBJ1-1
CDR3 protein: CSASRGSLNTEAFF

V gene: TRBV19
J gene: TRBJ1-4
CDR3 protein: CASTRPQPNEKLFF

V gene: TRBV18
J gene: TRBJ1-1
CDR3 protein: CASSPNRGALNTEAFF

V gene: TRBV12-5
J gene: TRBJ2-1
CDR3 protein: CASGLAGGYNEQFF

V gene: TRBV11-2
J gene: TRBJ1-1
CDR3 protein: CASSLGASMNTEAFF

V gene: TRBV2
J gene: TRBJ2-4
CDR3 protein: CASQADGDKNIQYF

V gene: TRBV7-9
J gene: TRBJ1-5
CDR3 protein: CASSEWRSNQPQHF

V gene: TRBV6-4
J gene: TRBJ1-2
CDR3 protein: CASSSRGGYTF

V gene: TRBV2
J gene: TRBJ2-1
CDR3 protein: CAGIVGARSYNEQFF

V gene: TRBV6-5
J gene: TRBJ1-2
CDR3 protein: CASSSGEAFGGYTF

V gene: TRBV6-6
J gene: TRBJ1-1
CDR3 protein: CASNDRGPRAFF

V gene: TRBV5-6
J gene: TRBJ2-1
CDR3 protein: CASSGSAGMQFF

V gene: TRBV3-1/TRBV3-2
J gene: TRBJ1-6
CDR3 protein: CASSQRQGAHNSPLHF

V gene: TRBV6-5
J gene: TRBJ2-7
CDR3 protein: CASRSPGKMAYEQYF

V gene: TRBV5-6
J gene: TRBJ1-4
CDR3 protein: CASSSGTTNEKLFF

V gene: TRBV5-4
J gene: TRBJ2-5
CDR3 protein: CASSLTARGETQYF

V gene: TRBV11-2
J gene: TRBJ2-4
CDR3 protein: CASSPGQSRDIQYF

V gene: TRBV29-1
J gene: TRBJ2-2
CDR3 protein: CSVEVPLTGLTGELFF

V gene: TRBV6-5
J gene: TRBJ1-5
CDR3 protein: CASSSTTGLQPQHF

V gene: TRBV5-6
J gene: TRBJ1-2
CDR3 protein: CASSLARVTGTGHYGYTF

V gene: TRBV27
J gene: TRBJ1-5
CDR3 protein: CASSTREGQASNQPQHF

V gene: TRBV15
J gene: TRBJ1-1
CDR3 protein: CATARIEDTEAFF

V gene: TRBV10-3
J gene: TRBJ2-5
CDR3 protein: CAISGTGGSIGETQYF

V gene: TRBV5-1
J gene: TRBJ2-1
CDR3 protein: CASSIGTADNEQFF

V gene: TRBV7-8
J gene: TRBJ1-2
CDR3 protein: CASSPPGTVYGYTF

V gene: TRBV5-1
J gene: TRBJ2-7
CDR3 protein: CASSGGQFYEQYF

V gene: TRBV19
J gene: TRBJ2-7
CDR3 protein: CASSIGTGTYEQYF

V gene: TRBV7-9
J gene: TRBJ1-2
CDR3 protein: CASSSLRGRGYGYTF

V gene: TRBV5-5
J gene: TRBJ1-1
CDR3 protein: CASSLGLDRAMGEAFF

V gene: TRBV3-1/TRBV3-2
J gene: TRBJ1-2
CDR3 protein: CASSYSSRHSYGYTF

V gene: TRBV5-4
J gene: TRBJ1-2
CDR3 protein: CASSITGGLFYGYTF

V gene: TRBV19
J gene: TRBJ1-6
CDR3 protein: CASNQGAENSPLHF

V gene: TRBV7-8
J gene: TRBJ2-3
CDR3 protein: CASSSGARDTQYF

V gene: TRBV21-1
J gene: TRBJ1-5
CDR3 protein: CASSLRPGRYQPQHF

V gene: TRBV5-8
J gene: TRBJ1-6
CDR3 protein: CASSAPGQGSNSPLHF

V gene: TRBV3-1/TRBV3-2
J gene: TRBJ2-6
CDR3 protein: CASSPSGETGANVLTF

V gene: TRBV9
J gene: TRBJ1-2
CDR3 protein: CASGAGEGYGYTF

V gene: TRBV19
J gene: TRBJ1-3
CDR3 protein: CASSISGVENTIYF

V gene: TRBV27
J gene: TRBJ2-5
CDR3 protein: CASSPLQGQGETQYF

V gene: TRBV5-4
J gene: TRBJ1-1
CDR3 protein: CASSKRQGGNTEAFF

V gene: TRBV24-1
J gene: TRBJ2-2
CDR3 protein: CATSDPGTSGAYTGELFF

V gene: TRBV3-1/TRBV3-2
J gene: TRBJ1-4
CDR3 protein: CASSQSAGIPWEKLFF

V gene: TRBV6-4
J gene: TRBJ2-5
CDR3 protein: CASSPSGTGYETQYF